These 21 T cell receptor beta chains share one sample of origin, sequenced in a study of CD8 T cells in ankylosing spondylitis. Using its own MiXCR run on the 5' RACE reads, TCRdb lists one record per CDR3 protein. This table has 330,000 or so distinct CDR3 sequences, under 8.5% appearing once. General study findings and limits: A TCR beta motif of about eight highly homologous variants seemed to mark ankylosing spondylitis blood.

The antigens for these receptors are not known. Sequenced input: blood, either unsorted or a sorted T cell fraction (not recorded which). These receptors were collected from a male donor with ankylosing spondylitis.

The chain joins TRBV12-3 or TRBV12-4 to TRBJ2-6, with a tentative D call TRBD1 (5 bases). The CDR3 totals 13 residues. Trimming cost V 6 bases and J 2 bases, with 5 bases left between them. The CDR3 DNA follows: TGTGCCAGCAGCAGGGCTGGGGCCAACGTCCTGACTTTC. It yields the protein CASSRAGANVLTF.

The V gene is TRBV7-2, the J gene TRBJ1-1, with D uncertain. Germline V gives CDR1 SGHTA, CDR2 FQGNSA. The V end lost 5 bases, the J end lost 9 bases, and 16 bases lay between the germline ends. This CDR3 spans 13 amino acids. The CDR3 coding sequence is TGTGCCAGCAGCCTCCCCTCGGAGCGCCAAGCTTTCTTT. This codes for CASSLPSERQAFF.

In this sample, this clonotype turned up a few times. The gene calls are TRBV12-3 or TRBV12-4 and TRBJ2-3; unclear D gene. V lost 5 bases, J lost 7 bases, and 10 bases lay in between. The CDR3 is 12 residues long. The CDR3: CASSHGSNTQYF. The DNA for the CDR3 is TGTGCCAGCAGTCATGGGTCGAATACGCAGTATTTT.

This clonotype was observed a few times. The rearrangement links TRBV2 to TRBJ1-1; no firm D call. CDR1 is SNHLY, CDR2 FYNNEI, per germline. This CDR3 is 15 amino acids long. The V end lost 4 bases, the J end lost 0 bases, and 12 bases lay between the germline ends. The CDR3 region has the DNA TGTGCCAGCAGTGTCTTTTATGGGGTGAACACTGAAGCTTTCTTT. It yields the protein CASSVFYGVNTEAFF.

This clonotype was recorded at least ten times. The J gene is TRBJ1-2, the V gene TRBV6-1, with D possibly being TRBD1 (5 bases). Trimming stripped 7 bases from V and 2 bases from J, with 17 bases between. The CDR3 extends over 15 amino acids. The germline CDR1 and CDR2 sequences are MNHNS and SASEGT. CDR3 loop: CASTLQEGINYGYTF. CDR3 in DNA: TGTGCCAGCACCCTACAGGAGGGGATCAACTATGGCTACACCTTC.

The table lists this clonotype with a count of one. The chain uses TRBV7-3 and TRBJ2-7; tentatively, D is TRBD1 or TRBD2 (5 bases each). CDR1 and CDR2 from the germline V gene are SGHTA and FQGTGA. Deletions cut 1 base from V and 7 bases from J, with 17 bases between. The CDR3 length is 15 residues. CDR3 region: CASSLIGTPLREQYF. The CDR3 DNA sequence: TGTGCCAGCAGCTTAATCGGGACCCCATTGAGGGAGCAGTACTTC.

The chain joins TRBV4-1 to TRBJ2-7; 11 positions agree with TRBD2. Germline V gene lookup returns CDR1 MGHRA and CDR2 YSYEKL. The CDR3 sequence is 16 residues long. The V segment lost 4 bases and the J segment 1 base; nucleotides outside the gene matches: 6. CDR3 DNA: TGCGCCAGCAGCCGCGGGACTAGCGGAACTTCCTACGAGCAGTACTTC. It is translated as CASSRGTSGTSYEQYF.

In DNA form, the CDR3 reads TGCGCCAGCAGCGCGTGGACTAGCGGGGACTACAATGAGCAGTTCTTC. Translating it yields CASSAWTSGDYNEQFF. This chain joins TRBV5-1 and TRBJ2-1; 12 positions agree with TRBD2. Germline trimming cut 4 bases from V and 3 bases from J; bases unmatched to any gene: 5. CDR1 is SGHRS, CDR2 YFSETQ, per germline. The CDR3 extends over 16 amino acids.

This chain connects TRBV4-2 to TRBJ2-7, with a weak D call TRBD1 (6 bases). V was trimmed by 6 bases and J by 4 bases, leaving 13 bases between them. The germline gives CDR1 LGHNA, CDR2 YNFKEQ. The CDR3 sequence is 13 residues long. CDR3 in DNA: TGTGCCAGCAGGTACACACAGGGATACGAGCAGTACTTC. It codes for CASRYTQGYEQYF.

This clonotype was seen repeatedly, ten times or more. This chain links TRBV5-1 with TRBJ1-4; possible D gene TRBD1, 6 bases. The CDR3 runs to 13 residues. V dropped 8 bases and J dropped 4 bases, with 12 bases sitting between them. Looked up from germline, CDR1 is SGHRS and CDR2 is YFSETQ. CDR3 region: CASRQVLNEKLFF. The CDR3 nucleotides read TGCGCCAGTAGACAGGTCCTTAATGAAAAACTGTTTTTT.

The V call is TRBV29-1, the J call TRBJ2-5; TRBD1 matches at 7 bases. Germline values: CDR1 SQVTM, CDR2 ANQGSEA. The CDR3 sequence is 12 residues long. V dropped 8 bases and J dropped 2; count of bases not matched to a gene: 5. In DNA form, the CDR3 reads TGCAGCTACCGGGACAGTCAAGAGACCCAGTACTTC. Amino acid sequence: CSYRDSQETQYF.

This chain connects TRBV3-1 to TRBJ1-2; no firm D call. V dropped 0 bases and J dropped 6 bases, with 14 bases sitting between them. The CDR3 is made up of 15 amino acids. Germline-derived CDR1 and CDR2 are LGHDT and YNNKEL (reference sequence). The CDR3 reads CASSQDFTPFNGYTF. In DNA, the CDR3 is TGTGCCAGCAGCCAAGACTTTACACCATTCAATGGCTACACCTTC. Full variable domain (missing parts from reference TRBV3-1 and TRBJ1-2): DTAVSQTPKYLVTQMGNDKSIKCEQNLGHDTMYWYKQDSKKFLKIMFSYNNKELIINETVPNRFSPKSPDKAHLNLHINSLELGDSAVYFCASSQDFTPFNGYTFGSGTRLTVV.

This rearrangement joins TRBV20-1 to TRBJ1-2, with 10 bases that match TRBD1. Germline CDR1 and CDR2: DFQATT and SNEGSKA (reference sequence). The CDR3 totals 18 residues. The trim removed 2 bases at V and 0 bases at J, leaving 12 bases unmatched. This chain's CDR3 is CSARRGLGQGLSNYGYTF. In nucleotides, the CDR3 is TGCAGTGCTAGACGGGGCCTGGGACAGGGGCTATCTAACTATGGCTACACCTTC.

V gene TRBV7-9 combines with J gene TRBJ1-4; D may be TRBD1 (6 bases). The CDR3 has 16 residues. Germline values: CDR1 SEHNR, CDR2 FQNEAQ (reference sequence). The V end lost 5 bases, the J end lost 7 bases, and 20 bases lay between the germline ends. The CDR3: CASSPRVRSRGEKLFF. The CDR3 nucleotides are TGTGCCAGCAGCCCTCGGGTTCGGAGCAGGGGTGAAAAACTGTTTTTT.

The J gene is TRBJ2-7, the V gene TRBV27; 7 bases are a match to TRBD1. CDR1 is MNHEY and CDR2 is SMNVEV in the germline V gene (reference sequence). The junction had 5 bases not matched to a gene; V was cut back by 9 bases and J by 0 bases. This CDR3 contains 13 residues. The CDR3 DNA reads TGTGCCAGTTGGGACAGCCGCTCCTACGAGCAGTACTTC. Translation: CASWDSRSYEQYF.

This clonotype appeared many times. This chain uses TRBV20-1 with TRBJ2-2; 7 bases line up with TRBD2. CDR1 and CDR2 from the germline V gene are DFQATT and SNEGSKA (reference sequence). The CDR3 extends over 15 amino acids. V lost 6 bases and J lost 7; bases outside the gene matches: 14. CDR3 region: CSAQGSAGVSGELFF. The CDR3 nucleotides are TGCAGTGCCCAAGGCTCCGCGGGAGTTAGCGGGGAGCTGTTTTTT.

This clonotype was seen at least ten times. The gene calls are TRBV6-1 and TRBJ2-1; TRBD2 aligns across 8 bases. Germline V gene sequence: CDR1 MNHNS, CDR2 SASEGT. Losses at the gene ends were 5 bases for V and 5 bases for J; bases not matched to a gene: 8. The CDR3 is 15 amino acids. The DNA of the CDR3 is TGTGCCAGCAGTACGGGAGGGCGAAAAAACAATGAGCAGTTCTTC. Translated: CASSTGGRKNNEQFF.

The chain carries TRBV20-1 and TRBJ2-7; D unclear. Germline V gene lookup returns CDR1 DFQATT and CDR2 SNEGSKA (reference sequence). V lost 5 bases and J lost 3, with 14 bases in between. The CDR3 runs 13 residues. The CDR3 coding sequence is TGCAGTGCTTTGGACCGGTTGGACTACGAGCAGTACTTC. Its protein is CSALDRLDYEQYF.

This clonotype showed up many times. The CDR3 region is CASSRYTYTTYYEQYF. The DNA of the CDR3 is TGTGCCAGCAGCCGTTATACGTATACGACCTACTACGAGCAGTACTTC. The J gene is TRBJ2-7, the V gene TRBV7-2; no clear D. V lost 5 bases, J lost 3 bases, and 20 bases lay in between. The germline V gene encodes CDR1 SGHTA and CDR2 FQGNSA. The CDR3 runs to 16 residues.

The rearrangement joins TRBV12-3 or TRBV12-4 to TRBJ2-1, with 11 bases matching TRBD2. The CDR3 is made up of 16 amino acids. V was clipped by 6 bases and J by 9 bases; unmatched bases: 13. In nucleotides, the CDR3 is TGTGCCAGCAGCCAACTAGCGGGGGAGGATGGGGGTGAGCAGTTCTTC. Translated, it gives CASSQLAGEDGGEQFF.

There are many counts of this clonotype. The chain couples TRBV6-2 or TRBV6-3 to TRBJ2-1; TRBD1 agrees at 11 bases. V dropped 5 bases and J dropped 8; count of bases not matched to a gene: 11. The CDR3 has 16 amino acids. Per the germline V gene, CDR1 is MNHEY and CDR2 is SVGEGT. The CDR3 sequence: CASSQGTGGLSYEQFF. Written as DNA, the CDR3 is TGTGCCAGCAGTCAGGGGACAGGGGGATTGAGCTATGAGCAGTTCTTC.